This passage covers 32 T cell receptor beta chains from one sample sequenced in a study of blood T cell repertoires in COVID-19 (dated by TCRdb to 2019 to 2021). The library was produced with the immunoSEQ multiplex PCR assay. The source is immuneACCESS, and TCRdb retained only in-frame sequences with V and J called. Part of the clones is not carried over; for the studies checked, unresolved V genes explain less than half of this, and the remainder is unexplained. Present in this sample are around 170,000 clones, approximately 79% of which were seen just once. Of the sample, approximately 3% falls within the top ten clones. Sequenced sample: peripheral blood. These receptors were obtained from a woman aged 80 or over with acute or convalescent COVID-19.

In DNA form, the CDR3 reads TGTGCCAGCTCACCTCGTGGGACAGGGGGCACTGAAGCTTTCTTT. It translates to CASSPRGTGGTEAFF. This sequence joins TRBV18 and TRBJ1-1, with TRBD1 matching over 11 bases. The CDR3 spans 15 residues. Germline V gives CDR1 KGHSH, CDR2 LQKENI. V lost 3 bases, J lost 4 bases, and 4 bases stayed unmatched.

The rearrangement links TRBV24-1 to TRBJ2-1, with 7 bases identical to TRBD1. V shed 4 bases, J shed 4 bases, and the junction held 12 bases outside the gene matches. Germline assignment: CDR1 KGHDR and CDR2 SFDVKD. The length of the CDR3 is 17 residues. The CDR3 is CATSDRTGDRPYNEQFF. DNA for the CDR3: TGTGCCACCAGTGACAGAACAGGGGATAGGCCATACAATGAGCAGTTCTTC.

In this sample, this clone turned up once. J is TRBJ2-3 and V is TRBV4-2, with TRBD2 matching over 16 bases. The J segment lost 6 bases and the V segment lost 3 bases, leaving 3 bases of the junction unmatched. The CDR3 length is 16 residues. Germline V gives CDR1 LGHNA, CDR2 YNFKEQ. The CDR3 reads CASSQGLAGGSDTQYF. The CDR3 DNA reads TGTGCCAGCAGCCAGGGACTAGCGGGAGGGTCCGATACGCAGTATTTT.

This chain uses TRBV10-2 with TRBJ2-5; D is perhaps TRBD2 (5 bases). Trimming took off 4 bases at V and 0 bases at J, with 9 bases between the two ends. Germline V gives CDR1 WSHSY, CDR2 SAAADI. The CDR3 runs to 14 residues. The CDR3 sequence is CASSVEVNQETQYF. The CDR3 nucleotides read TGCGCCAGCAGTGTGGAGGTTAACCAAGAGACCCAGTACTTC.

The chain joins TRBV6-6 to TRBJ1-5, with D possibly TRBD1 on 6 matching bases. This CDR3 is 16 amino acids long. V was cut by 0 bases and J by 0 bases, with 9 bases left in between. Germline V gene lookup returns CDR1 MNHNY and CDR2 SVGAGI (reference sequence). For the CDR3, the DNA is TGTGCCAGCAGTTACTCAGGGGGTTATAGCAATCAGCCCCAGCATTTT. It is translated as CASSYSGGYSNQPQHF.

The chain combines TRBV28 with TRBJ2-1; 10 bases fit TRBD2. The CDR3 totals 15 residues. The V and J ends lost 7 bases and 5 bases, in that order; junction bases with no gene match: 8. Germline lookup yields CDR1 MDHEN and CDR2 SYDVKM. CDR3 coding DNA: TGTGCCAGCAATCAACTAGCGGGACCCCACAATGAGCAGTTCTTC. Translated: CASNQLAGPHNEQFF. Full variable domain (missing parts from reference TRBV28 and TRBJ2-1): DVKVTQSSRYLVKRTGEKVFLECVQDMDHENMFWYRQDPGLGLRLIYFSYDVKMKEKGDIPEGYSVSREKKERFSLILESASTNQTSMYLCASNQLAGPHNEQFFGPGTRLTVL.

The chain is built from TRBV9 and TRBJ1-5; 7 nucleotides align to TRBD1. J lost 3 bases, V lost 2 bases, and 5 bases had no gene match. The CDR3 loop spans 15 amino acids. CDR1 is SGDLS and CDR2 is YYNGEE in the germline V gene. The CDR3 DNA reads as TGTGCCAGCAGCGTGCAGGGGGGTGACAATCAGCCCCAGCATTTT. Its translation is CASSVQGGDNQPQHF.

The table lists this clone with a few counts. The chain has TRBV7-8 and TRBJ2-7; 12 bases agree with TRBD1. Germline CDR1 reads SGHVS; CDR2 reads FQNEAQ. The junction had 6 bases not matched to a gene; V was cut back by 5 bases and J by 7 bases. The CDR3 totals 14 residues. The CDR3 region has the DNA TGTGCCAGCAGCATGGGACAGGGGGCGGAGGAGCAGTACTTC. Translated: CASSMGQGAEEQYF.

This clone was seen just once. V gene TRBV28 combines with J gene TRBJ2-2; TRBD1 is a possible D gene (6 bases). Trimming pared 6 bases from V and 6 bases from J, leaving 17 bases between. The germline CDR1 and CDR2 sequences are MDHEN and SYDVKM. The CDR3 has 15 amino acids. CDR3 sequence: CASSFGSTGPGELFF. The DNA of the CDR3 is TGTGCCAGCAGCTTTGGCTCAACAGGGCCCGGGGAGCTGTTTTTT.

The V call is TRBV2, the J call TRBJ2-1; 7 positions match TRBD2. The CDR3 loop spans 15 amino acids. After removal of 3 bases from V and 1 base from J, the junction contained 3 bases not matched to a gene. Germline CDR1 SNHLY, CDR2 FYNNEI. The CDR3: CASSDLAASYNEQFF. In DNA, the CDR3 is TGTGCCAGCAGTGACCTAGCGGCATCCTACAATGAGCAGTTCTTC. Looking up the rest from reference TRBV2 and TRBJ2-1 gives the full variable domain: EPEVTQTPSHQVTQMGQEVILRCVPISNHLYFYWYRQILGQKVEFLVSFYNNEISEKSEIFDDQFSVERPDGSNFTLKIRSTKLEDSAMYFCASSDLAASYNEQFFGPGTRLTVL.

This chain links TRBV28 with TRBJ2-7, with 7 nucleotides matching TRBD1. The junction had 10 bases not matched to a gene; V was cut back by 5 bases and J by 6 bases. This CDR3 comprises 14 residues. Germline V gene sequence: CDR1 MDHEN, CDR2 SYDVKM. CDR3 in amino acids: CASSPHTGVAEQYF. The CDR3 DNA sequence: TGTGCCAGCAGTCCCCATACAGGGGTTGCCGAGCAGTACTTC.

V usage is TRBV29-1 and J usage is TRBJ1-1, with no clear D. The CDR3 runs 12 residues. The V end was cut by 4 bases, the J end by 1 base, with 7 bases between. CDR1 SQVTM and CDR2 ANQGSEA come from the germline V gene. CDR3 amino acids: CSVGYWNTEAFF. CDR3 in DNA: TGCAGCGTTGGGTACTGGAACACTGAAGCTTTCTTT.

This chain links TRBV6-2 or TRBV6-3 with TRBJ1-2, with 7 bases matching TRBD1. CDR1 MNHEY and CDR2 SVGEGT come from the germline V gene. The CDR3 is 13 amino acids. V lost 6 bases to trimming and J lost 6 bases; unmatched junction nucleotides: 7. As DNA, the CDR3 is TGTGCCAGCAGCGCCGGGACAGTGCATGGCTACACCTTC. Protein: CASSAGTVHGYTF.

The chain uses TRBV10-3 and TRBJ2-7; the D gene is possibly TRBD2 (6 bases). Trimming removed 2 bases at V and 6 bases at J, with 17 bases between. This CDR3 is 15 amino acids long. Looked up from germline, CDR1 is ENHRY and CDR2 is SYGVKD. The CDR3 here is CAISEPSVFKGEQYF. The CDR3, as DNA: TGTGCCATCAGTGAGCCTAGCGTTTTTAAGGGCGAGCAGTACTTC.

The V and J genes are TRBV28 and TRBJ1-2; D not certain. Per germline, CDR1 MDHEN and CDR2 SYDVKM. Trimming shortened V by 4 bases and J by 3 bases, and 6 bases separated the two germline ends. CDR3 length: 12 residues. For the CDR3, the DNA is TGTGCCAGCAGTTCCCTGTACTATGGCTACACCTTC. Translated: CASSSLYYGYTF.

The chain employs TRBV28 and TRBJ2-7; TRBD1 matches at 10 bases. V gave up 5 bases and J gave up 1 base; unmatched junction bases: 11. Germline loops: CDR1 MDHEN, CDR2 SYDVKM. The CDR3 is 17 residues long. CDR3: CASSPNQGQGGSYEQYF. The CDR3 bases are TGTGCCAGCAGTCCAAACCAAGGACAGGGGGGTTCCTACGAGCAGTACTTC.

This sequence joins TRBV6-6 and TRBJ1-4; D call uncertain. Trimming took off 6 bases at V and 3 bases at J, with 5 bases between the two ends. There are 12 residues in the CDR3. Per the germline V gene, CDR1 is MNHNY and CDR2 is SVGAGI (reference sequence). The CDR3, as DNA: TGTGCCAGCAGGCGGCCTAATGAAAAACTGTTTTTT. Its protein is CASRRPNEKLFF.

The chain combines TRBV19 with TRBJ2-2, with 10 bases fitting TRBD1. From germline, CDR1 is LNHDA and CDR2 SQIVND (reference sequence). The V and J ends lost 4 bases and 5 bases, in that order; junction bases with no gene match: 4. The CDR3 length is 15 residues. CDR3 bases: TGTGCCAGTAGTACACCGGGACAGGGGACCGGGGAGCTGTTTTTT. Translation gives CASSTPGQGTGELFF.

CDR3 bases: TGTGCCAGCAGTTTCCTCACGTTCCCAGGGATTAATTCACCCCTCCACTTT. It specifies CASSFLTFPGINSPLHF. The chain is built from TRBV27 and TRBJ1-6, with D perhaps matching TRBD1 (5 bases). Trimming shortened V by 3 bases and J by 6 bases, and 18 bases separated the two germline ends. The CDR3 covers 17 residues. Per the germline V gene, CDR1 is MNHEY and CDR2 is SMNVEV (reference sequence).

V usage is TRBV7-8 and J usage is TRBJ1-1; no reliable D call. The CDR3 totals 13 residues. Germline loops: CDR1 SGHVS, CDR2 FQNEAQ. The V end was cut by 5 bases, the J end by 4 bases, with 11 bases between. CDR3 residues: CASSTQEGTEAFF. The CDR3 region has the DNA TGTGCCAGCAGCACTCAGGAGGGCACTGAAGCTTTCTTT.

In nucleotides, the CDR3 is TGTGCCAGCAGCTTGGGGGTAGGAGCTAATCAGCCCCAGCATTTT. Translated: CASSLGVGANQPQHF. The chain is built from TRBV5-5 and TRBJ1-5; no reliable D call. Germline CDR1 and CDR2: SGHKS and YYEKEE (reference sequence). The CDR3 totals 15 residues. V was shortened by 0 bases and J by 4 bases, with 11 bases between the two germline ends.

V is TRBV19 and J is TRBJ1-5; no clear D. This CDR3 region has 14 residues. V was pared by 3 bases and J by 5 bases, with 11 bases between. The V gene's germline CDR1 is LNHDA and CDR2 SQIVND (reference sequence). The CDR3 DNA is TGTGCCAGTAGTATCCAGGTTAAGGATCAGCCCCAGCATTTT. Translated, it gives CASSIQVKDQPQHF.

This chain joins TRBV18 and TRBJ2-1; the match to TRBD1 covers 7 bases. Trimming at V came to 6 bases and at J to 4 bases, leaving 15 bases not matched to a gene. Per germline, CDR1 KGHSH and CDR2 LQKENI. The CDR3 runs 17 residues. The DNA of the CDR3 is TGTGCCAGCTCTCTCCCGAGGGGGCACTTGCCATACAATGAGCAGTTCTTC. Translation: CASSLPRGHLPYNEQFF.

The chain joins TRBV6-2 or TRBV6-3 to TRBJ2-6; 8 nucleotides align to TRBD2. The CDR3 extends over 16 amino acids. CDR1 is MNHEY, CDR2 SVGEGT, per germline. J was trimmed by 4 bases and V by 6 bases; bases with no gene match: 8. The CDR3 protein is CASSPGGSYGANVLTF. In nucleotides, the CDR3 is TGTGCCAGCAGCCCGGGGGGGTCGTACGGGGCCAACGTCCTGACTTTC.

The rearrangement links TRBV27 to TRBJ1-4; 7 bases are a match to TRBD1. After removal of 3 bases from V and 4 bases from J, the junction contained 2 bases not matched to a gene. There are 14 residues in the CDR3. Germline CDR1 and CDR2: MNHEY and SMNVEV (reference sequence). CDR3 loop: CASSLTGSNEKLFF. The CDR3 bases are TGTGCCAGCAGTTTGACAGGGAGTAATGAAAAACTGTTTTTT.

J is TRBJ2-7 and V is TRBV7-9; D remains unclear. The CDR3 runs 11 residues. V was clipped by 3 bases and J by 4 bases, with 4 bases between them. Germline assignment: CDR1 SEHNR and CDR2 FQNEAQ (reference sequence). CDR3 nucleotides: TGTGCCAGCAGCTTCCAATACGAGCAGTACTTC. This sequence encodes CASSFQYEQYF.

The CDR3 region has the DNA TGTGCCAGCATCCCCCCCCCGAGGAGTCTAAAAGGGCAGTACTTC. Amino acid sequence: CASIPPPRSLKGQYF. The J gene is TRBJ2-7, the V gene TRBV6-5; D call uncertain. CDR3 length equals 15 residues. Germline CDR1 and CDR2: MNHEY and SVGAGI. V lost 7 bases to trimming and J lost 9 bases, with 25 bases between them.

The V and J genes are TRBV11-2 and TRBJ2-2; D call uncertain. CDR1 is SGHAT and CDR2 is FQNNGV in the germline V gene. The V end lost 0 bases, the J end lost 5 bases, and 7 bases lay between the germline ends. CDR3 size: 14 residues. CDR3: CASSLDLLTGELFF. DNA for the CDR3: TGTGCCAGCAGCTTAGATTTACTTACCGGGGAGCTGTTTTTT.

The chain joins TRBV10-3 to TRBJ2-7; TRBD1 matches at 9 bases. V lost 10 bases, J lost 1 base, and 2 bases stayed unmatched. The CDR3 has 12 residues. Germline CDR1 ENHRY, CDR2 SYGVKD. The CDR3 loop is CATTGGSYEQYF. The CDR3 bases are TGTGCCACGACAGGGGGATCCTACGAGCAGTACTTC.

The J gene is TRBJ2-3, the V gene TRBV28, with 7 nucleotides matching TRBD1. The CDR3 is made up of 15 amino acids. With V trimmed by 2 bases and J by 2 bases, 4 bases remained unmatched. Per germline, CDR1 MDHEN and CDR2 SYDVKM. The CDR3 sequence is CASSLPQGVTDTQYF. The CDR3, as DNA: TGTGCCAGCAGTTTACCCCAGGGGGTCACAGATACGCAGTATTTT.

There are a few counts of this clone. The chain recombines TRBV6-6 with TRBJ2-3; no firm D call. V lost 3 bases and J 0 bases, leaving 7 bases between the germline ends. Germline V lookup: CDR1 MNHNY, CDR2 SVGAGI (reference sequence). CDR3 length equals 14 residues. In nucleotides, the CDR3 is TGTGCCAGCAGTTATTTTAGTAGCACAGATACGCAGTATTTT. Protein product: CASSYFSSTDTQYF.

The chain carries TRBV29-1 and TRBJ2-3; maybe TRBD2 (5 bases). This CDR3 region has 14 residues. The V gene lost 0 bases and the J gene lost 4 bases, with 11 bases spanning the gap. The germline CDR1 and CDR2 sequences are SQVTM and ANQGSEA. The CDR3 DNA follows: TGCAGCGTTGAAGAGGTAGCGACGCCAGATACGCAGTATTTT. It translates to CSVEEVATPDTQYF.